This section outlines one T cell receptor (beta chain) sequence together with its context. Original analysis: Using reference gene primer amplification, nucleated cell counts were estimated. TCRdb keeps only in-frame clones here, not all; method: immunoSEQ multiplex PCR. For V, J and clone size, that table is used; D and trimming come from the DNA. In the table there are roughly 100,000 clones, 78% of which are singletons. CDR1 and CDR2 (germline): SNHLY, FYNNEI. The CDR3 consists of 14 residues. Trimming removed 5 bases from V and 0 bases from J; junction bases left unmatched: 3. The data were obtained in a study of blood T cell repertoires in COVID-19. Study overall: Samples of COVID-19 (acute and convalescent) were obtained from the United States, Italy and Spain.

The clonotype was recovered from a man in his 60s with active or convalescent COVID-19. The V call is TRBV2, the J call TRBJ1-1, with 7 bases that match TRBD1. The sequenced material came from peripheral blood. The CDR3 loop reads CASSKTGMNTEAFF. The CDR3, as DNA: TGTGCCAGCAGTAAGACAGGGATGAACACTGAAGCTTTCTTT.